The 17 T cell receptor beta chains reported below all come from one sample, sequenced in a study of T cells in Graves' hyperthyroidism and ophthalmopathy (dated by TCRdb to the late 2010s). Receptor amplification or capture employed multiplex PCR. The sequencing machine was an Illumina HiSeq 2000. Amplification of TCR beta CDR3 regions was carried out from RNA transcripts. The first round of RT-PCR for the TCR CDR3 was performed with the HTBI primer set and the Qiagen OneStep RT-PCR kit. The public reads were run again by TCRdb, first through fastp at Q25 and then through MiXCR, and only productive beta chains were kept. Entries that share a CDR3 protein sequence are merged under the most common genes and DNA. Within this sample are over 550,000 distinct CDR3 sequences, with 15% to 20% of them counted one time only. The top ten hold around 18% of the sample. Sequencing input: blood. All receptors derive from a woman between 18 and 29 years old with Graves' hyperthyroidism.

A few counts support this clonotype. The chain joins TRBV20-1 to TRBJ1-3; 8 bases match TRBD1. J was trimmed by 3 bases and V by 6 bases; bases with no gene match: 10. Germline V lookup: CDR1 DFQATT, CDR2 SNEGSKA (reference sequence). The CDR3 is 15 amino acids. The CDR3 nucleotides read TGCAGTGCAAGGACAGGGCTAGCTCTTGGAAACACCATATATTTT. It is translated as CSARTGLALGNTIYF.

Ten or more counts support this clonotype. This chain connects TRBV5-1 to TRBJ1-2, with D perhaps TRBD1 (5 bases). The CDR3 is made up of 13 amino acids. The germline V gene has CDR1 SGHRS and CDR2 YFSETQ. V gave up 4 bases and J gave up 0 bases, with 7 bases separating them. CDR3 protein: CASSTGANYGYTF. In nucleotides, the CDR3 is TGCGCCAGCAGCACAGGAGCTAACTATGGCTACACCTTC. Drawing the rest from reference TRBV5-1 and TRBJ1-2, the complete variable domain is KAGVTQTPRYLIKTRGQQVTLSCSPISGHRSVSWYQQTPGQGLQFLFEYFSETQRNKGNFPGRFSGRQFSNSRSEMNVSTLELGDSALYLCASSTGANYGYTFGSGTRLTVV.

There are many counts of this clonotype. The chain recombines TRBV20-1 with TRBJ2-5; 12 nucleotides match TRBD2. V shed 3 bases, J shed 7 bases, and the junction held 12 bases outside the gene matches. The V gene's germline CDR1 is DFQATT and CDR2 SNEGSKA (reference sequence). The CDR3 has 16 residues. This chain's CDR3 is CSASVGASGRGGTQYF. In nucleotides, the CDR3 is TGCAGTGCTAGCGTTGGGGCTAGCGGGAGGGGTGGGACCCAGTACTTC.

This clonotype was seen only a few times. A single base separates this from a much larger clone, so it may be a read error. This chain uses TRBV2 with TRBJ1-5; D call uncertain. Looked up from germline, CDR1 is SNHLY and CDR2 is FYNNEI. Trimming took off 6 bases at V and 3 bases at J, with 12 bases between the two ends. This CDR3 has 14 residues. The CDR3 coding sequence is TGTGCCAGCAGGGACGGCAGGTACAATCAGCCCCAGCATTTT. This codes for CASRDGRYNQPQHF.

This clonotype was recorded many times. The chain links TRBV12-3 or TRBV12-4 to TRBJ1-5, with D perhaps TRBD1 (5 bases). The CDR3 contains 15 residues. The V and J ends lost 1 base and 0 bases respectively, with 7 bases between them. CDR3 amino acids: CASSLDQGSNQPQHF. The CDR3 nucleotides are TGTGCCAGCAGTTTAGACCAGGGTAGCAATCAGCCCCAGCATTTT.

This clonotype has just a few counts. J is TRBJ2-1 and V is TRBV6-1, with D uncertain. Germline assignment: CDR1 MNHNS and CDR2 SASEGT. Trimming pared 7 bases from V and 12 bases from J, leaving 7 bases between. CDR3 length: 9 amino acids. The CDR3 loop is CASKEWQFF. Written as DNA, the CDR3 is TGTGCCAGCAAGGAGTGGCAGTTCTTC.

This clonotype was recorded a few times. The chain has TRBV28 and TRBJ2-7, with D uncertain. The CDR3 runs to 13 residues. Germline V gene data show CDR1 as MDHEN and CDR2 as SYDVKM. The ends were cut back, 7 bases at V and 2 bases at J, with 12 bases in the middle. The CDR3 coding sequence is TGTGCCAGCAACCCGACGGTGGCCTACGAGCAGTACTTC. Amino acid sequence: CASNPTVAYEQYF.

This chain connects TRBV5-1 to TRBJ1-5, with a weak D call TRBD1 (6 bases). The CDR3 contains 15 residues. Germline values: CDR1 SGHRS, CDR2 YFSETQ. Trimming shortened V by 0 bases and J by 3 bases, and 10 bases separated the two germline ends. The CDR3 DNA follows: TGCGCCAGCAGCTTGGACGGGGGCGTCAATCAGCCCCAGCATTTT. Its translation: CASSLDGGVNQPQHF. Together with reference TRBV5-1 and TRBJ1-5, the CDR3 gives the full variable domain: KAGVTQTPRYLIKTRGQQVTLSCSPISGHRSVSWYQQTPGQGLQFLFEYFSETQRNKGNFPGRFSGRQFSNSRSEMNVSTLELGDSALYLCASSLDGGVNQPQHFGDGTRLSIL.

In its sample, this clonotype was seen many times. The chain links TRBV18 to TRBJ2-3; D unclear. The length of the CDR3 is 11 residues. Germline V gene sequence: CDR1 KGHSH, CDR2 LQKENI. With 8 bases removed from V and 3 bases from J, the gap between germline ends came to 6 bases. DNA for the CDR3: TGTGCCAGCAGCGCAACAGATACGCAGTATTTT. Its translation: CASSATDTQYF.

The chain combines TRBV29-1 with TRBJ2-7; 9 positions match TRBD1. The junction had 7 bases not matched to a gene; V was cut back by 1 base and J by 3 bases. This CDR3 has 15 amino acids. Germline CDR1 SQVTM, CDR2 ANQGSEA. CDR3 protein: CSVEGPGGQGYEQYF. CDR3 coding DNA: TGCAGCGTTGAAGGGCCAGGGGGACAGGGCTACGAGCAGTACTTC.

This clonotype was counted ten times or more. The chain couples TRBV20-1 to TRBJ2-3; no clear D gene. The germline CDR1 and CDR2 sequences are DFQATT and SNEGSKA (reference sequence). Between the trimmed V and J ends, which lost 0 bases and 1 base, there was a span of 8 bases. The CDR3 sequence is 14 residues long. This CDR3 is CSAREGPGTDTQYF. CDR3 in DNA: TGCAGTGCTAGAGAGGGCCCCGGCACAGATACGCAGTATTTT.

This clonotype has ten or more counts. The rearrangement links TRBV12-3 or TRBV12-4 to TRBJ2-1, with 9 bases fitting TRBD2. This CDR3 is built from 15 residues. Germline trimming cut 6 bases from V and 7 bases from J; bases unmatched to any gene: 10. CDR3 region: CASRPRSGGDNEQFF. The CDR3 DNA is TGTGCCAGCAGACCTCGTAGCGGGGGTGATAATGAGCAGTTCTTC.

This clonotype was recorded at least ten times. The CDR3 DNA reads TGTGCCAGCAGTTTGTCCTATCTAGCGGCGGGGCAGTACTTC. Its protein is CASSLSYLAAGQYF. The rearrangement uses TRBV12-3 or TRBV12-4 and TRBJ2-7, with 7 bases lining up with TRBD2. The CDR3 consists of 14 residues. J was trimmed by 9 bases and V by 3 bases; bases with no gene match: 11.

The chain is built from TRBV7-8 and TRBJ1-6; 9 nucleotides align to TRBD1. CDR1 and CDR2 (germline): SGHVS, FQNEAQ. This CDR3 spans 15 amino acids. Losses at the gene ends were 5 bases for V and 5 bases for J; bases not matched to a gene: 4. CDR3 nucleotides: TGTGCCAGCAGCCGAGGGACAGGGCATAATTCACCCCTCCACTTT. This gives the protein CASSRGTGHNSPLHF.

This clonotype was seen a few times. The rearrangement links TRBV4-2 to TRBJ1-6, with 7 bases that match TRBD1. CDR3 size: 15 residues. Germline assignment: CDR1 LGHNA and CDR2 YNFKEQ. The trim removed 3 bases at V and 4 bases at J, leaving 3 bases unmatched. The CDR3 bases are TGTGCCAGCAGCCAGGAGGGACAGTATAATTCACCCCTCCACTTT. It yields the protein CASSQEGQYNSPLHF.

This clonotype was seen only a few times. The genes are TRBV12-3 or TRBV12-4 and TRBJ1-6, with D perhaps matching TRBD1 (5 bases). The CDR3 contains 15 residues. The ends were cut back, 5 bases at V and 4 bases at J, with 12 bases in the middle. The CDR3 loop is CASSEGRMYNSPLHF. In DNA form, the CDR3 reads TGTGCCAGCAGTGAGGGACGGATGTATAATTCACCCCTCCACTTT.

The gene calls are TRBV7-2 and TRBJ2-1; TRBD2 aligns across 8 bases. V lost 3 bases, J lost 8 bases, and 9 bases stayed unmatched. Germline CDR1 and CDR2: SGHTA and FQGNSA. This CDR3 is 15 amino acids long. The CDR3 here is CASSFEREIADEQFF. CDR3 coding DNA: TGTGCCAGCAGCTTCGAGCGGGAGATAGCTGATGAGCAGTTCTTC.